This is a list of T cell receptor beta chains from one sample in a study of T cells after yellow fever vaccination. TCRdb ran MiXCR on the 5' RACE reads and lists one entry per CDR3 protein. The sample includes more than 300,000 distinct CDR3 sequences, 9.5% to 12% of them seen just once. Specimen: CD4+ T cells sorted from PBMCs, collected 45 days after the yellow fever booster vaccination. These receptors all come from a man in his late teens or twenties who received the YFV17D yellow fever vaccine. CDR3s include the opening cysteine and the closing phenylalanine or tryptophan. The D gene is left open where the match is weak. Not all rows give a size; the values are once, few, many and, for expanded clones, a class.

V,J,size,D,CDR3,DNA
TRBV5-1,TRBJ2-2,.,.,CASSSKTGTYTGELFF,TGCGCCAGCAGCTCGAAAACCGGGACCTACACCGGGGAGCTGTTTTTT
TRBV6-5,TRBJ2-1,.,.,CASRGGRSSYNEQFF,TGTGCCAGCAGGGGGGGAAGGAGCTCCTACAATGAGCAGTTCTTC
TRBV7-6,TRBJ2-7,many,.,CASSPQGTAPSLSYEQYF,TGTGCCAGCAGCCCACAAGGGACTGCTCCCTCCCTCTCCTACGAGCAGTACTTC
TRBV14,TRBJ1-2,few,.,CASSQEGRYYGYTF,TGTGCCAGCAGCCAAGAGGGCCGCTATTATGGCTACACCTTC
TRBV20-1,TRBJ1-2,.,.,CSASDRSYYGYTF,TGCAGTGCTAGCGACAGGTCCTACTATGGCTACACCTTC
TRBV11-2,TRBJ2-2,few,.,CASSLVMGVVGGELFF,TGTGCCAGCAGCTTAGTTATGGGGGTAGTCGGCGGGGAGCTGTTTTTT
TRBV20-1,TRBJ2-5,.,TRBD1,CSASSRGGKETQYF,TGCAGTGCTTCTTCCCGAGGGGGCAAAGAGACCCAGTACTTC
TRBV6-6,TRBJ1-4,few,.,CASSDPSRNEKLFF,TGTGCCAGCAGCGATCCGTCGAGAAATGAAAAACTGTTTTTT
TRBV3-1,TRBJ2-1,.,TRBD1,CASSLRTGRNEQFF,TGTGCCAGCAGCTTACGGACAGGGAGGAATGAGCAGTTCTTC
TRBV6-2/TRBV6-3,TRBJ2-1,many,.,CASSWDLVGYEQFF,TGTGCCAGCAGTTGGGACTTAGTCGGATATGAGCAGTTCTTC
TRBV4-3,TRBJ1-6,many,.,CASSQEAKDSPLHF,TGCGCCAGCAGCCAAGAAGCTAAGGATTCACCCCTCCACTTT
TRBV20-1,TRBJ1-6,many,TRBD1,CSAVTGNNSPLHF,TGCAGTGCTGTGACAGGGAATAATTCACCCCTCCACTTT
TRBV7-3,TRBJ1-6,.,.,CASSFAENSPLHF,TGTGCCAGCAGCTTCGCCGAAAATTCACCCCTCCACTTT
TRBV23-1,TRBJ2-7,many,.,CASSQFQSPAGPEQYF,TGCGCCAGCAGTCAATTTCAATCACCAGCGGGTCCCGAGCAGTACTTC
TRBV27,TRBJ1-5,many,.,CASSPIRERDQPQHF,TGTGCCAGCAGTCCGATCAGGGAACGGGATCAGCCCCAGCATTTT
TRBV6-5,TRBJ1-1,.,.,CASSYSFWGSNTEAFF,TGTGCCAGCAGTTACTCGTTCTGGGGCTCTAACACTGAAGCTTTCTTT
TRBV3-1,TRBJ1-2,many,.,CASSQGGVGYTF,TGTGCCAGCAGCCAAGGGGGAGTGGGCTACACCTTC
TRBV18,TRBJ1-1,few,.,CASSAVGQGRTEAFF,TGTGCCAGCTCGGCCGTGGGGCAGGGGAGGACTGAAGCTTTCTTT
TRBV7-2,TRBJ1-1,few,TRBD1,CASSPQGALNTEAFF,TGTGCCAGCAGCCCACAGGGGGCGTTGAACACTGAAGCTTTCTTT
TRBV9,TRBJ1-1,many,.,CASSTMGTNTEAFF,TGTGCCAGCAGCACGATGGGGACGAACACTGAAGCTTTCTTT
TRBV28,TRBJ2-5,many,.,CASSLSGGSQETQYF,TGTGCCAGCAGTTTATCTGGGGGGAGCCAAGAGACCCAGTACTTC
TRBV10-3,TRBJ2-7,.,.,CATASPSSYEQYF,TGTGCCACCGCCTCGCCAAGCTCCTACGAGCAGTACTTC
TRBV6-5,TRBJ2-5,.,.,CASSYAGTAQETQYF,TGTGCCAGCAGTTACGCGGGCACAGCACAAGAGACCCAGTACTTC
TRBV12-3/TRBV12-4,TRBJ2-7,.,TRBD1,CASSRTGTGGYEQYF,TGTGCCAGCAGTCGTACCGGGACAGGGGGTTACGAGCAGTACTTC
TRBV24-1,TRBJ2-3,.,.,CATSDLGGEGTDTQYF,TGTGCCACCAGTGACCTAGGTGGGGAGGGCACAGATACGCAGTATTTT
TRBV20-1,TRBJ2-2,few,.,CSASPSENTGELFF,TGCAGTGCTAGTCCGTCCGAGAACACCGGGGAGCTGTTTTTT
TRBV5-1,TRBJ1-3,.,.,CASSLPTPTPGNTIYF,TGCGCCAGCAGCCTCCCGACACCTACGCCTGGAAACACCATATATTTT
TRBV4-3,TRBJ2-1,.,TRBD2,CASSQVVGGGEQFF,TGCGCCAGCAGCCAAGTAGTGGGCGGGGGTGAGCAGTTCTTC
TRBV6-1,TRBJ2-3,.,.,CASSESGSLGQYF,TGTGCCAGCAGTGAATCGGGGAGCTTGGGGCAGTATTTT
TRBV20-1,TRBJ2-2,.,.,CSARSLATNTGELFF,TGCAGTGCTAGAAGTCTAGCGACAAACACCGGGGAGCTGTTTTTT
TRBV6-5,TRBJ2-3,.,TRBD2,CASRGTSLDTQYF,TGTGCCAGCAGGGGGACTAGCTTAGATACGCAGTATTTT
TRBV4-2,TRBJ2-5,many,TRBD2,CASSHGTSGGQETQYF,TGTGCCAGCAGCCATGGGACTAGCGGGGGCCAAGAGACCCAGTACTTC
TRBV18,TRBJ2-3,.,TRBD2,CASSVLAGETDTQYF,TGTGCCAGCTCAGTACTAGCGGGGGAGACAGATACGCAGTATTTT
TRBV21-1,TRBJ1-2,.,.,CASSKGNGTYGYTF,TGTGCCAGCAGCAAAGGAAACGGGACCTATGGCTACACCTTC
TRBV24-1,TRBJ2-3,.,.,CATSAGGGSTDTQYF,TGTGCCACCAGTGCAGGAGGGGGCTCGACAGATACGCAGTATTTT
TRBV4-1,TRBJ2-1,few,TRBD2,CASSPRLAGDEQFF,TGCGCCAGCAGCCCCCGACTAGCGGGGGATGAGCAGTTCTTC
TRBV4-1,TRBJ2-7,many,.,CASSQAPIQGGAYEQYF,TGCGCCAGCAGCCAAGCCCCGATACAGGGGGGGGCCTACGAGCAGTACTTC
TRBV20-1,TRBJ2-7,many,TRBD2,CSASGGARSEQYF,TGCAGTGCTAGCGGGGGGGCCCGATCCGAGCAGTACTTC
TRBV29-1,TRBJ2-1,.,.,CSSGYNEQFF,TGCAGCAGCGGGTACAATGAGCAGTTCTTC
TRBV3-2,TRBJ2-5,many,.,CAQDQGQTYQETQYF,TGTGCCCAGGACCAGGGACAGACGTACCAAGAGACCCAGTACTTC
TRBV2,TRBJ1-4,.,.,CASSQGWSANEKLFF,TGTGCCAGCAGCCAGGGGTGGTCAGCTAATGAAAAACTGTTTTTT
TRBV4-1,TRBJ2-5,.,TRBD1,CASSQEWQGAPGETQYF,TGCGCCAGCAGCCAAGAATGGCAGGGGGCGCCTGGAGAGACCCAGTACTTC
TRBV9,TRBJ2-1,few,TRBD1,CASSRKTGGLYNEQFF,TGTGCCAGCAGCCGAAAGACAGGGGGCCTTTACAATGAGCAGTTCTTC
TRBV7-2,TRBJ2-5,.,.,CASSLGLSVETQYF,TGTGCCAGCAGCTTAGGGCTCAGCGTCGAGACCCAGTACTTC
TRBV4-3,TRBJ2-7,.,.,CASSQVKTGWGHEQYF,TGCGCCAGCAGCCAAGTTAAGACGGGTTGGGGCCACGAGCAGTACTTC
TRBV7-8,TRBJ2-1,few,.,CASSLGAYNEQFF,TGTGCCAGCAGCTTAGGGGCGTACAATGAGCAGTTCTTC
TRBV20-1,TRBJ1-2,few,.,CSALLRRPGGYTF,TGCAGTGCTCTTCTTAGGCGCCCAGGAGGCTACACCTTC
TRBV7-9,TRBJ2-7,few,TRBD1,CASRYRGEQYF,TGTGCCAGCAGATACAGGGGGGAGCAGTACTTC
TRBV7-2,TRBJ2-2,many,.,CASSLVGVSGELFF,TGTGCCAGCAGCTTAGTGGGGGTATCCGGGGAGCTGTTTTTT
TRBV5-1,TRBJ1-1,.,TRBD1,CASSLASGTDYTEAFF,TGCGCCAGCAGCTTGGCCTCCGGGACAGACTACACTGAAGCTTTCTTT
TRBV11-2,TRBJ2-1,few,TRBD2,CASSSPGGGYNEQFF,TGTGCCAGCAGCTCCCCGGGGGGGGGATACAATGAGCAGTTCTTC
TRBV6-4,TRBJ1-1,.,TRBD1,CASSDSGTGNTEAFF,TGTGCCAGCAGTGACTCGGGGACAGGGAACACTGAAGCTTTCTTT
TRBV7-8,TRBJ1-2,.,TRBD1,CASSGKRTGVIRGGYTF,TGTGCCAGCAGCGGTAAACGGACAGGGGTGATCAGAGGTGGCTACACCTTC
TRBV28,TRBJ1-5,few,.,CASSLMSGGGSNQPQHF,TGTGCCAGCAGTTTAATGTCGGGAGGGGGAAGCAATCAGCCCCAGCATTTT
TRBV5-6,TRBJ2-4,.,.,CASSHSGLQYF,TGTGCCAGCAGTCACTCGGGACTTCAGTACTTC
TRBV5-1,TRBJ1-1,few,.,CASSYGAPIPTEAFF,TGCGCCAGCAGCTACGGGGCCCCGATCCCGACTGAAGCTTTCTTT